These 18 T cell receptor beta chains were all obtained from the same sample, sequenced in a study of T cell responses to AZD1222 COVID-19 vaccine. Clones were read by immunoSEQ multiplex PCR, and TCRdb kept only the in-frame ones, dropping some. The table lists about 110,000 clones, about 92% of them singletons. The material was peripheral blood, obtained on day 0 of MenACWY control vaccination. The receptors here all came from an adult in good health.

The V call is TRBV5-4, the J call TRBJ2-1; either TRBD1 or TRBD2 may supply D (7 bases each). Germline CDR1 SGHNT, CDR2 YYREEE (reference sequence). Trimming pared 1 base from V and 5 bases from J, leaving 13 bases between. The length of the CDR3 is 15 residues. DNA for the CDR3: TGTGCCAGCAGCTTGAGGGCAGGGGGGGACAATGAGCAGTTCTTC. Translation gives CASSLRAGGDNEQFF. Variable domain in full (rest from reference TRBV5-4 and TRBJ2-1): ETGVTQSPTHLIKTRGQQVTLRCSSQSGHNTVSWYQQALGQGPQFIFQYYREEENGRGNFPPRFSGLQFPNYSSELNVNALELDDSALYLCASSLRAGGDNEQFFGPGTRLTVL.

This clone was seen just once. The chain uses TRBV19 and TRBJ1-5; no clear D gene. The germline V gene encodes CDR1 LNHDA and CDR2 SQIVND (reference sequence). V was cut by 8 bases and J by 4 bases, with 12 bases left in between. CDR3 size: 13 residues. CDR3 sequence (DNA): TGTGCCAGTGGTTTAAGGGAAAATCAGCCCCAGCATTTT. Protein sequence: CASGLRENQPQHF.

The CDR3 DNA sequence: TGTGCCAGCAGCTTTCAGGGGGGGAGCACAGATACGCAGTATTTT. Amino acid sequence: CASSFQGGSTDTQYF. This chain joins TRBV5-4 and TRBJ2-3, with D possibly called TRBD1 or TRBD2 (7 bases each). The germline V gene encodes CDR1 SGHNT and CDR2 YYREEE (reference sequence). The CDR3 loop spans 15 amino acids. With 2 bases removed from V and 0 bases from J, the gap between germline ends came to 10 bases.

CDR3 sequence: CASSTTGGGNQPQHF. As DNA, the CDR3 is TGTGCCAGCAGTACTACAGGGGGAGGCAATCAGCCCCAGCATTTT. This chain uses TRBV6-5 with TRBJ1-5; 8 nucleotides align to TRBD1. Germline assignment: CDR1 MNHEY and CDR2 SVGAGI. With 5 bases clipped from V and 2 bases from J, the junction kept 5 bases outside the gene matches. The CDR3 sequence is 15 residues long.

CDR3 DNA: TGCGCCAGCAGCTTGGGACAGGGTGGAGATACGCAGTATTTT. This encodes CASSLGQGGDTQYF. This chain joins TRBV5-1 and TRBJ2-3; 7 nucleotides align to TRBD1. Germline V CDR1 and CDR2: SGHRS, YFSETQ. This CDR3 is built from 14 residues. V trimming: 0 bases; J trimming: 5 bases; junction bases outside the gene matches: 3. Complete variable domain (other parts from reference TRBV5-1 and TRBJ2-3): KAGVTQTPRYLIKTRGQQVTLSCSPISGHRSVSWYQQTPGQGLQFLFEYFSETQRNKGNFPGRFSGRQFSNSRSEMNVSTLELGDSALYLCASSLGQGGDTQYFGPGTRLTVL.

The J gene is TRBJ1-5, the V gene TRBV12-5; D not certain. This CDR3 spans 15 amino acids. The germline V gene encodes CDR1 LGHNT and CDR2 FRNRAP. Trimming stripped 0 bases from V and 0 bases from J, with 6 bases between. The CDR3 region has the DNA TGTGCTAGTGGTTTGGTACCAAGTAGCAATCAGCCCCAGCATTTT. Protein: CASGLVPSSNQPQHF.

The rearrangement links TRBV5-4 to TRBJ2-7; the D is unclear. Germline lookup yields CDR1 SGHNT and CDR2 YYREEE (reference sequence). The germline V and J ends were trimmed by 2 bases and 3 bases, with 9 bases remaining between them. This CDR3 comprises 13 residues. The chain's CDR3 is CASSLPSDYEQYF. The CDR3 region has the DNA TGTGCCAGCAGCTTACCTAGTGACTACGAGCAGTACTTC.

This clone was detected once. The V gene is TRBV4-1, the J gene TRBJ1-1; D gene ambiguous. The CDR3 has 18 amino acids. The V and J ends lost 4 bases and 3 bases respectively, with 24 bases between them. Germline V CDR1 and CDR2: MGHRA, YSYEKL. The CDR3 region is CASSRVRAPRAFDTEAFF. The CDR3 DNA follows: TGCGCCAGCAGCCGAGTCCGGGCCCCTCGGGCCTTTGACACTGAAGCTTTCTTT.

The chain uses TRBV5-5 and TRBJ2-2; 8 bases line up with TRBD1. Unmatched junction bases numbered 6, after V lost 4 bases and J lost 7 bases. This CDR3 is 14 amino acids long. Germline-derived CDR1 and CDR2 are SGHKS and YYEKEE (reference sequence). CDR3 DNA: TGTGCCAGCAGCCCTACAGGGGGGAACGGGGAGCTGTTTTTT. Protein sequence: CASSPTGGNGELFF. Full variable domain (remainder filled in from reference TRBV5-5 and TRBJ2-2): DAGVTQSPTHLIKTRGQQVTLRCSPISGHKSVSWYQQVLGQGPQFIFQYYEKEERGRGNFPDRFSARQFPNYSSELNVNALLLGDSALYLCASSPTGGNGELFFGEGSRLTVL.

The chain uses TRBV20-1 and TRBJ2-5; D is perhaps TRBD2 (5 bases). The CDR3 runs to 11 residues. Germline assignment: CDR1 DFQATT and CDR2 SNEGSKA (reference sequence). Trimming removed 5 bases at V and 5 bases at J, with 9 bases between. CDR3 coding DNA: TGCAGTGCTGCGAGGGTCGAGACCCAGTACTTC. This translates into CSAARVETQYF.

The gene calls are TRBV7-2 and TRBJ2-1, with 8 bases lining up with TRBD2. The CDR3 sequence is 17 residues long. Trimming removed 5 bases from V and 0 bases from J; junction bases left unmatched: 9. From germline, CDR1 is SGHTA and CDR2 FQGNSA. The CDR3 region is CASSPKELAASYNEQFF. The CDR3 DNA follows: TGTGCCAGCAGCCCAAAGGAACTAGCGGCCTCCTACAATGAGCAGTTCTTC.

This chain uses TRBV4-3 with TRBJ1-5; tentatively, D is TRBD1 (6 bases). Looked up from germline, CDR1 is LGHNA and CDR2 is YSLEER. This CDR3 contains 17 residues. Between the trimmed V and J ends, which lost 0 bases and 7 bases, there was a span of 19 bases. CDR3 bases: TGCGCCAGCAGCCAAGACGCCCCCGCGGGGGCTGGCCAGCCCCAGCATTTT. This encodes CASSQDAPAGAGQPQHF.

The V gene is TRBV2, the J gene TRBJ1-5, with TRBD1 identical over 7 bases. The J segment lost 4 bases and the V segment lost 5 bases, leaving 8 bases of the junction unmatched. This CDR3 is built from 15 residues. CDR1 and CDR2 from the germline V gene are SNHLY and FYNNEI. This CDR3 is CASSLLQGRNQPQHF. CDR3 nucleotide sequence: TGTGCCAGCAGTCTTCTACAGGGGCGGAATCAGCCCCAGCATTTT.

The genes are TRBV27 and TRBJ2-7; tentatively, D is TRBD1 (5 bases). CDR1 is MNHEY, CDR2 SMNVEV, per germline (reference sequence). The ends were cut back, 8 bases at V and 3 bases at J, with 26 bases in the middle. The CDR3 totals 17 residues. The DNA of the CDR3 is TGTGCCAGCGGCTCAGGACATCCAGCTAAATCAAACTACGAGCAGTACTTC. Translation gives CASGSGHPAKSNYEQYF.

The chain uses TRBV19 and TRBJ1-5; no firm D call. From germline, CDR1 is LNHDA and CDR2 SQIVND (reference sequence). The V gene lost 4 bases and the J gene lost 7 bases, with 17 bases spanning the gap. The CDR3 runs 15 residues. The CDR3 protein is CASSTGPFAGQPQHF. The CDR3 DNA is TGTGCCAGTAGTACCGGGCCATTCGCCGGCCAGCCCCAGCATTTT. Variable domain in full (rest from reference TRBV19 and TRBJ1-5): DGGITQSPKYLFRKEGQNVTLSCEQNLNHDAMYWYRQDPGQGLRLIYYSQIVNDFQKGDIAEGYSVSREKKESFPLTVTSAQKNPTAFYLCASSTGPFAGQPQHFGDGTRLSIL.

The chain combines TRBV6-5 with TRBJ2-7, with D possibly matching TRBD1 (6 bases). The V end lost 6 bases, the J end lost 3 bases, and 12 bases lay between the germline ends. CDR3 length: 13 amino acids. Germline CDR1 is MNHEY and CDR2 is SVGAGI. The DNA for the CDR3 is TGTGCCAGCAGGCCGGGACACCTCTACGAGCAGTACTTC. Residues: CASRPGHLYEQYF.

V and J are TRBV28 and TRBJ1-1; 9 bases match TRBD1. This CDR3 spans 15 amino acids. Per the germline V gene, CDR1 is MDHEN and CDR2 is SYDVKM. V shed 6 bases and J 5 bases; nucleotides not matched to a gene: 10. The CDR3 sequence: CASREPTGGLTEAFF. The CDR3 DNA reads TGTGCCAGCAGAGAACCGACAGGGGGTCTTACTGAAGCTTTCTTT.

The chain recombines TRBV27 with TRBJ1-5; D is ambiguous. The germline V and J ends were trimmed by 5 bases and 3 bases, with 11 bases remaining between them. The CDR3 length is 14 residues. Germline assignment: CDR1 MNHEY and CDR2 SMNVEV (reference sequence). This chain's CDR3 is CASSLTSYNQPQHF. The CDR3 coding sequence is TGTGCCAGCAGTCTTACCTCGTACAATCAGCCCCAGCATTTT.